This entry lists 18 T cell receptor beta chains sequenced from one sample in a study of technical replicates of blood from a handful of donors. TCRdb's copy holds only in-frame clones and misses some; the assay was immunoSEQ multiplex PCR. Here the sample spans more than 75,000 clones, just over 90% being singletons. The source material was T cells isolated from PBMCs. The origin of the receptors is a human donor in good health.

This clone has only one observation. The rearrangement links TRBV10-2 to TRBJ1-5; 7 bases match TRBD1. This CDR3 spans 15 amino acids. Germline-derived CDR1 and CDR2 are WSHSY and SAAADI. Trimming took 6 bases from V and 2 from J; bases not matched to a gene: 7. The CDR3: CASRSGGAGNQPQHF. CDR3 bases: TGCGCCAGCAGGTCAGGGGGAGCGGGCAATCAGCCCCAGCATTTT.

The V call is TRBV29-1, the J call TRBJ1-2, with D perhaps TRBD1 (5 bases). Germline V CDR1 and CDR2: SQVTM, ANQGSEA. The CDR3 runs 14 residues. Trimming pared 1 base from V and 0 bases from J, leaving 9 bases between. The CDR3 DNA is TGCAGCGTTGAAGCGACAGCAGCTAACTATGGCTACACCTTC. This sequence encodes CSVEATAANYGYTF.

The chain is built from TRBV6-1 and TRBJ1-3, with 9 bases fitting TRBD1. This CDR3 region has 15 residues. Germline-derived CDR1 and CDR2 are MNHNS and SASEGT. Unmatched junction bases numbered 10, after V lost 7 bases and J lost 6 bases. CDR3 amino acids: CASKIETGGPNTIYF. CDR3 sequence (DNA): TGTGCCAGCAAAATCGAGACAGGGGGACCAAACACCATATATTTT.

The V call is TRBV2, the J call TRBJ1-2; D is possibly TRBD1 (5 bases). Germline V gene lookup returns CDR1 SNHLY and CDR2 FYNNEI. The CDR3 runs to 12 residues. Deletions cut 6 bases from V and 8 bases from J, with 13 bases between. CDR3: CASSPDREGYTF. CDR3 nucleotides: TGTGCCAGCAGCCCTGACAGAGAAGGCTACACCTTC.

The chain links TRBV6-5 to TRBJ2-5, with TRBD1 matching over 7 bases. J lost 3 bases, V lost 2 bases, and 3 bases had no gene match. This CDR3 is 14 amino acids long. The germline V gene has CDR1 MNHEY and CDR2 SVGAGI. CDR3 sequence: CASSYPGQKETQYF. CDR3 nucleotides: TGTGCCAGCAGTTACCCGGGACAGAAAGAGACCCAGTACTTC.

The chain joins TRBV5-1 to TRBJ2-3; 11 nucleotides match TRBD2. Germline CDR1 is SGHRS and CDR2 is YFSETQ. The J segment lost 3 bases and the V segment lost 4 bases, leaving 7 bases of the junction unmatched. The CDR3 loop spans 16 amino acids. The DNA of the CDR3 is TGCGCCAGCAGCCCAACACTAGCGGGAGTTACAGATACGCAGTATTTT. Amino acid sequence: CASSPTLAGVTDTQYF.

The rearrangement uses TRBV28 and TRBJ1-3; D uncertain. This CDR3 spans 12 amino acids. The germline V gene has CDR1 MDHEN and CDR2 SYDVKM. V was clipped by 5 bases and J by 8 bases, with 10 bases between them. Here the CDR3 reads CASSPLGDTIYF. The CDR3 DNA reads TGTGCCAGCAGTCCTCTCGGGGACACCATATATTTT.

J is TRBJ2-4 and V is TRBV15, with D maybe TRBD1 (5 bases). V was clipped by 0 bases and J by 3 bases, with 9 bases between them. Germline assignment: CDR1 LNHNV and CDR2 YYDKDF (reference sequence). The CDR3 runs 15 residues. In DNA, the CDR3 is TGTGCCACCAGCAGAGATCACAGGAGCAAAAACATTCAGTACTTC. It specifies CATSRDHRSKNIQYF.

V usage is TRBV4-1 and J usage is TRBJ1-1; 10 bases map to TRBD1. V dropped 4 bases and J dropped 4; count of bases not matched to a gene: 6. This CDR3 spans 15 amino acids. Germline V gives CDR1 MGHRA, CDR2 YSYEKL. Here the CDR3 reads CASSPRGDRGTEAFF. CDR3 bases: TGCGCCAGCAGCCCCCGGGGGGACAGGGGCACTGAAGCTTTCTTT.

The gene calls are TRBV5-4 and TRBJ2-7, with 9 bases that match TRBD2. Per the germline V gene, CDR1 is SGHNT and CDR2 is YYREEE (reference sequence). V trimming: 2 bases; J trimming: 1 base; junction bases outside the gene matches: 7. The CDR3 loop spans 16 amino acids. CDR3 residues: CASSFGRTSVSYEQYF. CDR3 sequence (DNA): TGTGCCAGCAGCTTTGGAAGGACTAGCGTATCCTACGAGCAGTACTTC.

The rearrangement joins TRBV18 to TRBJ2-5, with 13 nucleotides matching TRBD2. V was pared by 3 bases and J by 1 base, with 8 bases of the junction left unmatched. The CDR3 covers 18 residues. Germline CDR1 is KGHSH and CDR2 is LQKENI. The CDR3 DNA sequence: TGTGCCAGCTCACCCGGGACTAGCGGGACTCCGATCCAAGAGACCCAGTACTTC. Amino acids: CASSPGTSGTPIQETQYF.

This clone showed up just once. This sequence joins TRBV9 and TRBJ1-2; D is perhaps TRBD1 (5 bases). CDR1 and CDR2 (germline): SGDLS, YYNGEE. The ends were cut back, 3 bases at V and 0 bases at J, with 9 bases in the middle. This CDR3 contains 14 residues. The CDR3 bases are TGTGCCAGCAGCGCGACAGATACTAACTATGGCTACACCTTC. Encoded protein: CASSATDTNYGYTF.

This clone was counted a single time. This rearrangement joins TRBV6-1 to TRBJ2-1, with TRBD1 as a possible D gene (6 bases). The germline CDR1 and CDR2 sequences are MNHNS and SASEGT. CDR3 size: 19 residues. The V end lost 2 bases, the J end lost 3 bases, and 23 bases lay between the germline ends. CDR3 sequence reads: CASSENIAIQGAGYNEQFF. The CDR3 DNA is TGTGCCAGCAGTGAAAATATCGCAATACAGGGAGCTGGCTACAATGAGCAGTTCTTC.

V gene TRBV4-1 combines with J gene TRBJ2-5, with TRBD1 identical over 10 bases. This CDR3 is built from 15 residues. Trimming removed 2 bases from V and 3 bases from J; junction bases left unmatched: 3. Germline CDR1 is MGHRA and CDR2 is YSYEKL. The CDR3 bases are TGCGCCAGCAGCCAAACCGGGACAGGGGAAGAGACCCAGTACTTC. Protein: CASSQTGTGEETQYF.

The CDR3 region has the DNA TGTGCCACCCAAATTCGGGGTGAGACCCAGTACTTC. Its protein is CATQIRGETQYF. The chain combines TRBV28 with TRBJ2-5; tentatively, D is TRBD2 (5 bases). Germline V gene sequence: CDR1 MDHEN, CDR2 SYDVKM. The ends were cut back, 10 bases at V and 5 bases at J, with 14 bases in the middle. This CDR3 has 12 residues.

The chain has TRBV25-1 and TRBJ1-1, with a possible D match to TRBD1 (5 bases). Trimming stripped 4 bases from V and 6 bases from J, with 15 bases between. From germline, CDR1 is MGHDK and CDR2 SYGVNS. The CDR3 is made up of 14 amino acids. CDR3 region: CASSGGALGAEAFF. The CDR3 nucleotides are TGTGCCAGCAGTGGCGGGGCACTTGGCGCTGAAGCTTTCTTT. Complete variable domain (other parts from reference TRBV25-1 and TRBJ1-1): EADIYQTPRYLVIGTGKKITLECSQTMGHDKMYWYQQDPGMELHLIHYSYGVNSTEKGDLSSESTVSRIRTEHFPLTLESARPSHTSQYLCASSGGALGAEAFFGQGTRLTVV.

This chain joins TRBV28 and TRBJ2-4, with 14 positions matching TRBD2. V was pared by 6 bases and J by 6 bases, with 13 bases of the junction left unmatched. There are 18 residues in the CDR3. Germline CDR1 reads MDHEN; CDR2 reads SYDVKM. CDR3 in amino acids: CASSITALTSGRGNIQYF. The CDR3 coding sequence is TGTGCCAGCAGCATAACCGCTTTGACTAGCGGGAGGGGAAACATTCAGTACTTC. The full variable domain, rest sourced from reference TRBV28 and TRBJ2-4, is DVKVTQSSRYLVKRTGEKVFLECVQDMDHENMFWYRQDPGLGLRLIYFSYDVKMKEKGDIPEGYSVSREKKERFSLILESASTNQTSMYLCASSITALTSGRGNIQYFGAGTRLSVL.

The CDR3 nucleotides are TGCGCCAGCAGCCAAGACCTGCACAGGAAAAACTATGGCTACACCTTC. Its protein product is CASSQDLHRKNYGYTF. V gene TRBV4-1 combines with J gene TRBJ1-2; tentatively, D is TRBD1 (5 bases). Trimming took off 0 bases at V and 2 bases at J, with 13 bases between the two ends. The germline CDR1 and CDR2 sequences are MGHRA and YSYEKL. CDR3 length: 16 amino acids.